This entry lists 16 T cell receptor beta chains sequenced from one sample in a study of blood T cell repertoires in COVID-19 (dated by TCRdb to 2019 to 2021). The library relied on the immunoSEQ multiplex PCR assay. The source is immuneACCESS, and TCRdb retained only in-frame sequences with V and J called. Part of the clones is not carried over; for the studies checked, unresolved V genes explain less than half of this, and the remainder is unexplained. A total of around 400,000 clones appear in this sample, roughly 92% of them only once. The ten largest clones take up 0.8% to 0.9% of the sample. The specimen sequenced was PBMCs or T cells enriched from blood (not recorded which). The receptors were gathered from a woman aged 40 to 55 who had been exposed to COVID-19.

CDR3 coding DNA: TGTGCCAGCAGCTGGGACAGCTCTGGAAACACCATATATTTT. This encodes CASSWDSSGNTIYF. The chain combines TRBV7-9 with TRBJ1-3; 7 bases map to TRBD1. CDR3 length: 14 residues. Trimming took 4 bases from V and 0 from J; bases not matched to a gene: 0. Germline values: CDR1 SEHNR, CDR2 FQNEAQ (reference sequence).

The CDR3 sequence: CASSEYQGGYEKLFF. CDR3 DNA: TGTGCCAGCAGTGAATATCAGGGAGGGTATGAAAAACTGTTTTTT. The chain employs TRBV25-1 and TRBJ1-4, with D perhaps TRBD1 (5 bases). The germline gives CDR1 MGHDK, CDR2 SYGVNS. The CDR3 runs to 15 residues. Trimming left V 0 bases short and J 6 bases short, with 11 bases between.

As for this clone: Other DNA variants within this sample encode the same CDR3. The V call is TRBV5-1, the J call TRBJ1-1; D gene ambiguous. In germline, CDR1 is SGHRS, CDR2 YFSETQ. V lost 4 bases, J lost 0 bases, and 7 bases lay in between. The CDR3 extends over 13 amino acids. In nucleotides, the CDR3 is TGCGCCAGCAGCCCACAATTGAACACTGAAGCTTTCTTT. It codes for CASSPQLNTEAFF.

The V call is TRBV15, the J call TRBJ2-4; 7 bases are shared with TRBD1. J lost 2 bases, V lost 9 bases, and 7 bases had no gene match. This CDR3 spans 14 amino acids. Germline assignment: CDR1 LNHNV and CDR2 YYDKDF (reference sequence). The CDR3 DNA follows: TGTGCCACTGCACCGACAGGGACCAAAAACATTCAGTACTTC. This encodes CATAPTGTKNIQYF.

V usage is TRBV9 and J usage is TRBJ1-2; TRBD1 matches 11 bases. CDR1 and CDR2 from the germline V gene are SGDLS and YYNGEE. The CDR3 has 14 residues. V was clipped by 2 bases and J by 10 bases; unmatched bases: 7. CDR3 loop: CASSVVGQGGYYTF. The DNA for the CDR3 is TGTGCCAGCAGCGTGGTGGGACAGGGGGGGTACTACACCTTC.

The chain is built from TRBV2 and TRBJ2-7, with D possibly matching TRBD1 (6 bases). V gave up 4 bases and J gave up 2 bases, with 12 bases separating them. CDR1 and CDR2 from the germline V gene are SNHLY and FYNNEI. There are 14 residues in the CDR3. The CDR3 DNA reads as TGTGCCAGCAGTGTACAGGGTGGGCCCTACGAGCAGTACTTC. It translates to CASSVQGGPYEQYF.

The chain is built from TRBV12-3 or TRBV12-4 and TRBJ1-2; a possible D gene is TRBD1 (6 bases). V lost 4 bases and J 5 bases, leaving 11 bases between the germline ends. The CDR3 is 13 residues long. The CDR3 DNA is TGTGCCAGCAGTTACAGGGTTTTTTATGGCTACACCTTC. Translated, it gives CASSYRVFYGYTF.

The J gene is TRBJ1-5, the V gene TRBV5-1, with 9 positions matching TRBD1. The CDR3 length is 14 residues. CDR1 and CDR2 (germline): SGHRS, YFSETQ. The J segment lost 4 bases and the V segment lost 5 bases, leaving 4 bases of the junction unmatched. The CDR3 protein is CASSMTGGNQPQHF. Written as DNA, the CDR3 is TGCGCCAGCAGTATGACAGGGGGGAATCAGCCCCAGCATTTT.

This clone turned up a few times. The chain combines TRBV7-8 with TRBJ2-3; D gene uncertain. Germline V gene data show CDR1 as SGHVS and CDR2 as FQNEAQ. The CDR3 spans 15 residues. V lost 3 bases and J 7 bases, leaving 17 bases between the germline ends. CDR3 nucleotide sequence: TGTGCCAGCAGCTTGCAGGATCCTTTACGTTATACGCAGTATTTT. This codes for CASSLQDPLRYTQYF.

This clone was recorded only once. The rearrangement uses TRBV7-3 and TRBJ2-7; D might be TRBD2 (6 bases). Trimming took 1 base from V and 2 from J, leaving 6 bases between them. This CDR3 region has 13 residues. From germline, CDR1 is SGHTA and CDR2 FQGTGA. Here the CDR3 DNA reads TGTGCCAGCAGCTTAAGCGGGACCTACGAGCAGTACTTC. This gives the protein CASSLSGTYEQYF.

This clone has only one observation. The chain couples TRBV5-6 to TRBJ1-2, with 7 bases aligning to TRBD1. This CDR3 comprises 13 residues. Trimming cost V 3 bases and J 4 bases; bases outside gene matches: 3. Germline-derived CDR1 and CDR2 are SGHDT and YYEEEE. CDR3 sequence (DNA): TGTGCCAGCAGCTCCCAGGGGGGCTATGGCTACACCTTC. Its protein product is CASSSQGGYGYTF.

The chain carries TRBV27 and TRBJ2-7, with TRBD1 identical over 8 bases. Trimming took 6 bases from V and 4 from J; bases not matched to a gene: 14. The V gene's germline CDR1 is MNHEY and CDR2 SMNVEV (reference sequence). There are 16 residues in the CDR3. The CDR3 nucleotides read TGTGCCAGCAGGGGGTTAGGGACAGGTGCATCGTACGAGCAGTACTTC. It yields the protein CASRGLGTGASYEQYF.

V usage is TRBV19 and J usage is TRBJ2-2; no clear D gene. Germline lookup yields CDR1 LNHDA and CDR2 SQIVND (reference sequence). There are 14 residues in the CDR3. The ends were cut back, 0 bases at V and 8 bases at J, with 10 bases in the middle. The CDR3 DNA follows: TGTGCCAGTAGTATAGAACCCGAGAGAGGGGAGCTGTTTTTT. It translates to CASSIEPERGELFF.

The chain joins TRBV24-1 to TRBJ1-2; possible D gene TRBD1, 5 bases. V was cut by 2 bases and J by 8 bases, with 14 bases left in between. Per germline, CDR1 KGHDR and CDR2 SFDVKD. This CDR3 comprises 14 residues. This CDR3 is CATSDSREPNGYTF. CDR3 in DNA: TGTGCCACCAGTGATTCCAGGGAACCGAACGGCTACACCTTC.

The chain joins TRBV6-2 or TRBV6-3 to TRBJ1-6; D possibly corresponds to TRBD1 (5 bases). The CDR3 is 13 amino acids. V was trimmed by 4 bases and J by 7 bases, leaving 8 bases between them. The germline CDR1 and CDR2 sequences are MNHEY and SVGEGT. The CDR3 nucleotides read TGTGCCAGCAGTTCTCCAGGGAATTCACCCCTCCACTTT. This sequence encodes CASSSPGNSPLHF.

The rearrangement joins TRBV15 to TRBJ1-2; no firm D call. Germline values: CDR1 LNHNV, CDR2 YYDKDF (reference sequence). Trimming left V 5 bases short and J 8 bases short, with 9 bases between. The CDR3 totals 11 residues. The CDR3 bases are TGTGCCACCAGCTGGACGGGAGGCTACACCTTC. This encodes CATSWTGGYTF.